The T cell receptor beta chain under discussion was sequenced for a study of cytomegalovirus exposure and HLA in healthy donors. 60 Vbeta and 13 Jbeta primers were used in PCR. Repertoires were generated with immunoSEQ multiplex PCR, while TCRdb's copy carries only in-frame clones and drops some. The sample contains some 50,000 clones, 55% to 80% of which appear only once. Worth noting for this clone: As yet, its antigen is unknown.

All the people who gave samples were healthy bone marrow donors. General study results and limits: Segments of the TCR beta V type were, in most cases, productive about 87% or about 30% of the time in an earlier analysis. The authors reported that TCR beta sequences could predict HLA-A and HLA-B alleles. These predictions were accurate for most subjects in the first cohort.

Sequenced sample: PBMCs. The clonotype was recovered from a woman aged 50 to 65 in good health and CMV-seropositive.

The CDR3 region has the DNA TGTGCCAGCAGCTCGGACAGGACGCGAAAACTGTTTTTT. It specifies CASSSDRTRKLFF. The chain has TRBV28 and TRBJ1-4; 7 bases are shared with TRBD1. The germline gives CDR1 MDHEN, CDR2 SYDVKM. With V trimmed by 6 bases and J by 10 bases, 8 bases remained unmatched. CDR3 length equals 13 residues. The full variable domain, rest sourced from reference TRBV28 and TRBJ1-4, is DVKVTQSSRYLVKRTGEKVFLECVQDMDHENMFWYRQDPGLGLRLIYFSYDVKMKEKGDIPEGYSVSREKKERFSLILESASTNQTSMYLCASSSDRTRKLFFGSGTQLSVL.